This T cell receptor beta chain was identified in a study of cytomegalovirus exposure and HLA in healthy donors. The J segment lost 5 bases and the V segment lost 5 bases, leaving 2 bases of the junction unmatched. Germline V gives CDR1 SGHTA, CDR2 FQGTGA. The CDR3 loop spans 13 amino acids. The PCR employed 60 Vbeta primers together with 13 Jbeta primers. Sequenced by immunoSEQ multiplex PCR; TCRdb stores in-frame clones only, minus some. The sample lists under 250,000 clones, around 86% occurring once. The chain employs TRBV7-3 and TRBJ2-2, with 7 bases identical to TRBD2. What was sequenced was PBMCs. The source of this sequence is a woman aged 50 to 60 in good health and CMV-seropositive. The CDR3 loop reads CASSPGGTGELFF. The DNA for the CDR3 is TGTGCCAGCAGCCCCGGGGGGACCGGGGAGCTGTTTTTT.